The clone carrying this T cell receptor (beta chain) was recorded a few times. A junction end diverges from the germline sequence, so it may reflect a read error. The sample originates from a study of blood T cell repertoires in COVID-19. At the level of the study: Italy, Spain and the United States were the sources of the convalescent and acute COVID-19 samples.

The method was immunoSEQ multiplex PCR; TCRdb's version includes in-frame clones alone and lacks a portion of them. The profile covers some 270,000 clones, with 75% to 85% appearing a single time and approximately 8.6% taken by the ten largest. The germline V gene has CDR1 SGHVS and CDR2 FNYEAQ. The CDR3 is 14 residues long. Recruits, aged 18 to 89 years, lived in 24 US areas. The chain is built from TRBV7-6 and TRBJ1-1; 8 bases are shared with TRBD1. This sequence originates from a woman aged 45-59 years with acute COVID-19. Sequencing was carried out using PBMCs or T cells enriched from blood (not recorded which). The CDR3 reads CASSLVVQGAMLVF. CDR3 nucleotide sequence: TGTGCCAGCAGCTTAGTGGTTCAGGGGGCGATGTTGGTTTTT.